These 27 T cell receptor beta chains were all obtained from the same sample, sequenced in a study of blood T cell repertoires in COVID-19. The assay was immunoSEQ multiplex PCR, and TCRdb's table has in-frame clones only and misses some. This table holds over 150,000 clones, roughly 79% found once. The sample comprised peripheral blood. These receptors all come from a human donor with acute or convalescent COVID-19. The donor label of this sample is uncertain.

The V gene is TRBV6-5, the J gene TRBJ1-5; D call uncertain. CDR3 size: 13 residues. Trimming removed 6 bases at V and 0 bases at J, with 6 bases between. Germline V gene lookup returns CDR1 MNHEY and CDR2 SVGAGI. CDR3 nucleotides: TGTGCCAGCAGAACTTATAGCAATCAGCCCCAGCATTTT. It translates to CASRTYSNQPQHF.

The chain is built from TRBV9 and TRBJ2-3; 7 bases map to TRBD2. This CDR3 is 15 amino acids long. CDR1 is SGDLS and CDR2 is YYNGEE in the germline V gene. Germline trimming cut 2 bases from V and 4 bases from J; bases unmatched to any gene: 7. CDR3: CASSVGGGWSDTQYF. The CDR3 nucleotides read TGTGCCAGCAGCGTTGGGGGAGGGTGGTCAGATACGCAGTATTTT.

The rearrangement uses TRBV5-4 and TRBJ2-1; TRBD2 matches at 14 bases. This CDR3 spans 16 amino acids. The germline V gene has CDR1 SGHNT and CDR2 YYREEE (reference sequence). V gave up 3 bases and J gave up 4 bases; unmatched junction bases: 3. CDR3 bases: TGTGCCAGCAGCTCGGGACTAGCGGGAGAATACAATGAGCAGTTCTTC. It encodes CASSSGLAGEYNEQFF. Based on the CDR3 plus reference TRBV5-4 and TRBJ2-1, the full variable domain is ETGVTQSPTHLIKTRGQQVTLRCSSQSGHNTVSWYQQALGQGPQFIFQYYREEENGRGNFPPRFSGLQFPNYSSELNVNALELDDSALYLCASSSGLAGEYNEQFFGPGTRLTVL.

The gene calls are TRBV6-1 and TRBJ1-5; D gene unclear. This CDR3 is 13 amino acids long. The V and J ends lost 2 bases and 6 bases respectively, with 8 bases between them. From germline, CDR1 is MNHNS and CDR2 SASEGT. Written as DNA, the CDR3 is TGTGCCAGCAGTGAAAACAGTTTTCAGCCCCAGCATTTT. This codes for CASSENSFQPQHF.

V is TRBV3-1 (or the pseudogene TRBV3-2) and J is TRBJ2-5, with TRBD2 as a possible D gene (6 bases). V was shortened by 1 base and J by 3 bases, with 6 bases between the two germline ends. The CDR3 totals 13 residues. The V gene's germline CDR1 is LGHDT and CDR2 YNNKEL (reference sequence). CDR3 bases: TGTGCCAGCAGCCAAGCGGGAGAAGAGACCCAGTACTTC. Residues: CASSQAGEETQYF.

The chain combines TRBV5-1 with TRBJ2-3; TRBD2 is a possible D gene (5 bases). This CDR3 has 16 amino acids. V gave up 0 bases and J gave up 2 bases, with 13 bases separating them. The germline V gene has CDR1 SGHRS and CDR2 YFSETQ. CDR3 protein: CASSLGVSGFTDTQYF. The CDR3 DNA reads TGCGCCAGCAGCTTGGGCGTCTCGGGGTTCACAGATACGCAGTATTTT.

The gene calls are TRBV4-3 and TRBJ2-2; TRBD2 aligns across 9 bases. V shed 4 bases and J 5 bases; nucleotides not matched to a gene: 11. This CDR3 contains 17 residues. CDR1 is LGHNA and CDR2 is YSLEER in the germline V gene. For the CDR3, the DNA is TGCGCCAGCAGCCTTTACGGGCTAGCGGGAAAGACCGGGGAGCTGTTTTTT. Amino acid sequence: CASSLYGLAGKTGELFF.

This chain links TRBV24-1 with TRBJ1-1, with TRBD1 as a possible D gene (5 bases). V lost 4 bases to trimming and J lost 4 bases, with 15 bases between them. CDR1 KGHDR and CDR2 SFDVKD come from the germline V gene. This CDR3 region has 15 residues. The CDR3 spells CATSDPMTALTEAFF. The CDR3 bases are TGTGCCACCAGTGACCCTATGACAGCTCTCACTGAAGCTTTCTTT.

This clone has more than one count but fewer than ten. This sequence joins TRBV7-9 and TRBJ2-1; no reliable D call. The CDR3 totals 15 residues. Germline CDR1 reads SEHNR; CDR2 reads FQNEAQ (reference sequence). Between the trimmed V and J ends, which lost 2 bases and 4 bases, there was a span of 12 bases. Here the CDR3 DNA reads TGTGCCAGCAGCTTACTCGAGACAATATACAATGAGCAGTTCTTC. Translated, it gives CASSLLETIYNEQFF.

About this clone: The sample carries other DNA sequences with the same CDR3. This chain connects TRBV6-5 to TRBJ1-1; weak D call: TRBD1 (6 bases). The CDR3 has 14 amino acids. The germline V gene has CDR1 MNHEY and CDR2 SVGAGI. V lost 0 bases, J lost 3 bases, and 8 bases lay in between. The CDR3 region has the DNA TGTGCCAGCAGTTACTCAGGGGGGGACACTGAAGCTTTCTTT. Protein product: CASSYSGGDTEAFF.

The chain is built from TRBV3-1 (or the pseudogene TRBV3-2) and TRBJ2-7; 7 nucleotides match TRBD2. V was pared by 0 bases and J by 1 base, with 0 bases of the junction left unmatched. Germline CDR1 reads LGHDT; CDR2 reads YNNKEL (reference sequence). The CDR3 runs 14 residues. CDR3 residues: CASSQEAGSYEQYF. Here the CDR3 DNA reads TGTGCCAGCAGCCAAGAAGCGGGGTCCTACGAGCAGTACTTC.

The rearrangement links TRBV16 to TRBJ2-7; D is undetermined. Deletions cut 0 bases from V and 6 bases from J, with 9 bases between. The CDR3 has 13 residues. Germline values: CDR1 KGHSY, CDR2 FQNENV. The CDR3 bases are TGTGCCAGCAGCCAATCTGGAGCAAGCGAGCAGTACTTC. This gives the protein CASSQSGASEQYF.

The chain couples TRBV27 to TRBJ1-5; a weak D match, TRBD1 (6 bases). Germline assignment: CDR1 MNHEY and CDR2 SMNVEV (reference sequence). CDR3 size: 13 residues. V was pared by 4 bases and J by 6 bases, with 10 bases between. The CDR3 protein is CASSSQGRQPQHF. The DNA of the CDR3 is TGTGCCAGCAGTTCACAGGGTCGTCAGCCCCAGCATTTT.

This clone was counted a few times. The rearrangement joins TRBV21-1 to TRBJ2-7; the D call in the table, TRBD1, was not verified against the DNA. TRBV21-1 is described as a pseudogene. There are 14 residues in the CDR3. As DNA, the CDR3 is TGTGCCAGCAGCAAAGGGGACACGTTCTACGAGCAGTACTTC. Translated: CASSKGDTFYEQYF.

This chain links TRBV5-1 with TRBJ1-2; D gene ambiguous. V dropped 0 bases and J dropped 4 bases, with 10 bases sitting between them. The CDR3 is 14 amino acids. CDR1 and CDR2 (germline): SGHRS, YFSETQ. CDR3 residues: CASSLERYSYGYTF. CDR3 DNA sequence: TGCGCCAGCAGCTTGGAAAGATATAGCTATGGCTACACCTTC.

V usage is TRBV6-2 or TRBV6-3 and J usage is TRBJ2-7, with 16 bases matching TRBD2. Germline CDR1 is MNHEY and CDR2 is SVGEGT. V lost 2 bases and J lost 2; bases outside the gene matches: 3. The CDR3 is 17 residues long. The CDR3 sequence: CASSYRGTSGRAYEQYF. The CDR3 bases are TGTGCCAGCAGTTACAGGGGGACTAGCGGGAGGGCCTACGAGCAGTACTTC.

This clone was seen a handful of times. The junction and the germline gene differ at one end; a read error may be behind it. The rearrangement uses TRBV4-3 and TRBJ2-2, with 11 bases matching TRBD2. The CDR3 has 18 amino acids. Germline-derived CDR1 and CDR2 are LGHNA and YSLEER. The CDR3 DNA sequence: TGCGCCAGCAGCCAAGAAGGACTAGCGGGTCCTCAACACCGGGGAGCTGTTTTT. This sequence encodes CASSQEGLAGPQHRGAVF.

V and J are TRBV5-1 and TRBJ2-1, with 8 bases fitting TRBD2. Germline V gene lookup returns CDR1 SGHRS and CDR2 YFSETQ. The CDR3 spans 15 residues. The trim removed 3 bases at V and 8 bases at J, leaving 10 bases unmatched. The CDR3 region is CASSSAATSGHEQFF. Here the CDR3 DNA reads TGCGCCAGCAGCTCTGCGGCCACTAGCGGTCATGAGCAGTTCTTC.

The gene calls are TRBV7-2 and TRBJ2-1; perhaps TRBD1 as D (5 bases). This CDR3 is 13 amino acids long. V shed 3 bases and J shed 8 bases, with 11 bases lying between them. In germline, CDR1 is SGHTA, CDR2 FQGNSA. The CDR3 nucleotides read TGTGCCAGCAGCTTCCAGGGTGCCCATGAGCAGTTCTTC. It translates to CASSFQGAHEQFF.

V and J are TRBV6-6 and TRBJ1-2; 7 bases line up with TRBD1. This CDR3 comprises 14 residues. Losses at the gene ends were 0 bases for V and 6 bases for J; bases not matched to a gene: 4. Germline loops: CDR1 MNHNY, CDR2 SVGAGI (reference sequence). CDR3 residues: CASSYSTGLDGYTF. CDR3 coding DNA: TGTGCCAGCAGTTACTCGACAGGGTTGGATGGCTACACCTTC.

The V and J genes are TRBV5-1 and TRBJ2-2, with 8 positions matching TRBD1. This CDR3 contains 15 residues. Trimming at V came to 0 bases and at J to 6 bases, leaving 4 bases not matched to a gene. Germline CDR1 and CDR2: SGHRS and YFSETQ. The CDR3 nucleotides are TGCGCCAGCAGCTTGGGGACAGGGTGGTCCGGGGAGCTGTTTTTT. Translation: CASSLGTGWSGELFF.

The chain uses TRBV5-4 and TRBJ2-7; D is possibly TRBD2 (6 bases). The CDR3 consists of 13 residues. With 5 bases removed from V and 5 bases from J, the gap between germline ends came to 14 bases. In germline, CDR1 is SGHNT, CDR2 YYREEE (reference sequence). This CDR3 reads CASRRPGVNEQYF. In DNA form, the CDR3 reads TGTGCCAGCAGACGGCCGGGGGTAAACGAGCAGTACTTC.

The chain couples TRBV5-4 to TRBJ2-2, with 14 bases fitting TRBD2. The CDR3 totals 15 residues. Per the germline V gene, CDR1 is SGHNT and CDR2 is YYREEE (reference sequence). Losses at the gene ends were 4 bases for V and 4 bases for J; bases not matched to a gene: 0. CDR3 residues: CASSGTSGSTGELFF. The CDR3 DNA reads as TGTGCCAGCAGCGGGACTAGCGGGAGCACCGGGGAGCTGTTTTTT.

This chain joins TRBV6-2 or TRBV6-3 and TRBJ1-1; D may be TRBD1 (6 bases). This CDR3 spans 13 amino acids. CDR1 MNHEY and CDR2 SVGEGT come from the germline V gene. The germline V and J ends were trimmed by 2 bases and 5 bases, with 9 bases remaining between them. CDR3: CASSYPGTTEAFF. Written as DNA, the CDR3 is TGTGCCAGCAGTTACCCTGGGACAACTGAAGCTTTCTTT.

The chain uses TRBV3-1 (or the pseudogene TRBV3-2) and TRBJ1-6; 8 nucleotides line up with TRBD1. The CDR3 contains 15 residues. J lost 5 bases, V lost 3 bases, and 3 bases had no gene match. The germline V gene encodes CDR1 LGHDT and CDR2 YNNKEL (reference sequence). DNA of the CDR3: TGTGCCAGCAGCCAGCGGACAGGGAATAATTCACCCCTCCACTTT. Amino acids: CASSQRTGNNSPLHF.

The chain is built from TRBV27 and TRBJ2-7, with a weak D call TRBD2 (5 bases). V was trimmed by 4 bases and J by 2 bases, leaving 21 bases between them. Germline V lookup: CDR1 MNHEY, CDR2 SMNVEV (reference sequence). The CDR3 is 17 residues long. This CDR3 is CASSSPPRAGVPYEQYF. The CDR3 nucleotides are TGTGCCAGCAGTTCGCCCCCAAGGGCCGGGGTTCCCTACGAGCAGTACTTC.

J is TRBJ2-3 and V is TRBV7-6; 7 nucleotides line up with TRBD2. CDR3 length: 16 amino acids. Trimming at V came to 1 base and at J to 0 bases, leaving 4 bases not matched to a gene. Germline values: CDR1 SGHVS, CDR2 FNYEAQ. The CDR3 protein is CASSLEFSGSTDTQYF. The CDR3 coding sequence is TGTGCCAGCAGCTTAGAGTTTAGCGGGAGCACAGATACGCAGTATTTT.